This T cell receptor (beta chain) was identified during a study of blood T cell repertoires in COVID-19. Study information: Spain, Italy and the United States supplied samples that represented acute and convalescent COVID-19. The cDNA or gDNA used as material had been derived from T cells, B-cell-depleted T cells, or PBMCs.

Germline loops: CDR1 SGHTA, CDR2 FQGNSA. The CDR3 has 14 amino acids. V was shortened by 5 bases and J by 1 base, with 11 bases between the two germline ends. A single count supports this clone. Original processing notes: From reference gene primer amplification, estimates of nucleated cell counts were derived. Profiling relied on immunoSEQ multiplex PCR, and the TCRdb table lists in-frame clones only, not all of them. The V and J calls and clone size were taken over from that table, and D and trimming were inferred from the DNA. The sample lists over 140,000 clones, over 60% seen once, with more than 8.5% in the top ten.

The gene calls are TRBV7-2 and TRBJ1-1, with D tentatively TRBD1 (6 bases). Material: peripheral blood. This TCR derives from a woman aged 45-59 years with active or convalescent COVID-19. In DNA form, the CDR3 reads TGTGCCAGCAGCACAGGACAGAAGAACACTGAAGCTTTCTTT. Its translation is CASSTGQKNTEAFF.